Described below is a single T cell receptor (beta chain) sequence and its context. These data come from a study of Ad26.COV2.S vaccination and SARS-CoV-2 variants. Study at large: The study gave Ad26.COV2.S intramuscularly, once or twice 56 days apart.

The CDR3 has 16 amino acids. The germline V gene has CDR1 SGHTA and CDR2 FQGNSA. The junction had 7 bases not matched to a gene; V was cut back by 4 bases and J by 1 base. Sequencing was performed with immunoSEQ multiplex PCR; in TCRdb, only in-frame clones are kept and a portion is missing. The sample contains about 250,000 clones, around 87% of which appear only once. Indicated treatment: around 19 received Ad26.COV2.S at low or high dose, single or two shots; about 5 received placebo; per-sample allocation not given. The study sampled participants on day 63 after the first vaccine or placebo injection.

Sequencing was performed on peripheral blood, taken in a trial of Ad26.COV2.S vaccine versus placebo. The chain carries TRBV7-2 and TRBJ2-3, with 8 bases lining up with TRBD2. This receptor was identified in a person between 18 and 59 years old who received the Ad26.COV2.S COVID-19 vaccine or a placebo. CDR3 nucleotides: TGTGCCAGCAGCTCGACCGGGACTAGGGGCACAGATACGCAGTATTTT. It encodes CASSSTGTRGTDTQYF.